The rows below give T cell receptor beta chains drawn from one sample of a study of cytomegalovirus exposure and HLA in healthy donors. TCRdb keeps only in-frame clones here, not all; method: immunoSEQ multiplex PCR. The table includes over 90,000 clones, approximately 71% detected once. Input material: PBMCs. These receptors all stem from a male donor in good health and CMV-seropositive. The CDR3 runs from the conserved cysteine through the conserved F or W. Each record gives: J gene, V gene, clone size, D gene, CDR3 DNA, CDR3 protein. The D gene is left open where the match is weak. Clone size is stated in some rows and not others, as once, few, many or a class when expanded.

J: TRBJ1-1
V: TRBV30
size: .
D: .
DNA: TGTGCCTGGAGTGATGCAGTGAACACTGAAGCTTTCTTT
CDR3: CAWSDAVNTEAFF

J: TRBJ2-5
V: TRBV27
size: .
D: TRBD2
DNA: TGTGCCAGCAGTTTATCGCCTCTACTAGCGGGGCTTGGAGAGACCCAGTACTTC
CDR3: CASSLSPLLAGLGETQYF

J: TRBJ2-5
V: TRBV7-3
size: few
D: TRBD2
DNA: TGTGCCAGCAGCTTTGGACTCGGGCTAGCGGGAGGAGGGGAGACCCAGTACTTC
CDR3: CASSFGLGLAGGGETQYF

J: TRBJ2-5
V: TRBV5-1
size: .
D: TRBD2
DNA: TGCGCCAGCAGCTCCTCACTAGCGGGATTCCAAGAGACCCAGTACTTC
CDR3: CASSSSLAGFQETQYF

J: TRBJ2-3
V: TRBV11-2
size: .
D: TRBD2
DNA: TGTGCCAGCAGCTCCGGACTAGCGGGGGGCACAGATACGCAGTATTTT
CDR3: CASSSGLAGGTDTQYF

J: TRBJ2-3
V: TRBV4-3
size: few
D: .
DNA: TGCGCCAGCAGCCGTGGACTGATGGGCACAGATACGCAGTATTTT
CDR3: CASSRGLMGTDTQYF

J: TRBJ1-3
V: TRBV30
size: .
D: .
DNA: TGTGCCTGGAGTAGGGGAATCTCTGGAAACACCATATATTTT
CDR3: CAWSRGISGNTIYF

J: TRBJ2-7
V: TRBV7-6
size: .
D: .
DNA: TGTGCCAGCAGCTTAGTTGGCACAAACTACGAGCAGTACTTC
CDR3: CASSLVGTNYEQYF

J: TRBJ1-3
V: TRBV6-5
size: few
D: .
DNA: TGTGCCAGCAGTTACTCGAGCTATTTTGGAAACACCATATATTTT
CDR3: CASSYSSYFGNTIYF

J: TRBJ2-1
V: TRBV9
size: .
D: TRBD2
DNA: TGTGCCAGCAGCCCCACGGTTGATAGCGGGGCAAGCTCCTACAATGAGCAGTTCTTC
CDR3: CASSPTVDSGASSYNEQFF

J: TRBJ2-7
V: TRBV7-8
size: .
D: TRBD2
DNA: TGTGCCAGCAGCTTTGGACTAGCGGGACCTTACGAGCAGTACTTC
CDR3: CASSFGLAGPYEQYF

J: TRBJ1-3
V: TRBV7-6
size: once
D: .
DNA: TGTGCCAGCAGCCCTCCCCTAAGCCCTGGAAACACCATATATTTT
CDR3: CASSPPLSPGNTIYF

J: TRBJ2-7
V: TRBV7-9
size: once
D: TRBD2
DNA: TGTGCCAGCAGCCCTAGCGGCTACGAGCAGTACTTC
CDR3: CASSPSGYEQYF

J: TRBJ2-7
V: TRBV19
size: few
D: TRBD2
DNA: TGTGCCAGTAGTACCCCGGGACTAGCGTTCGACGAGCAGTACTTC
CDR3: CASSTPGLAFDEQYF

J: TRBJ2-1
V: TRBV5-1
size: once
D: .
DNA: TGCGCCAGCAGCTTGGAGGGCCTAGCGAGGAGGTCGAATGAGCAGTTCTTC
CDR3: CASSLEGLARRSNEQFF

J: TRBJ2-3
V: TRBV5-1
size: .
D: .
DNA: TGCGCCAGCAGCGATCAGGGGACAGATACGCAGTATTTT
CDR3: CASSDQGTDTQYF

J: TRBJ2-1
V: TRBV28
size: .
D: .
DNA: TGTGCCAGCAGTGGGACACCGAAGCAGTTCTTC
CDR3: CASSGTPKQFF

J: TRBJ2-3
V: TRBV14
size: .
D: .
DNA: TGTGCCAGCAGCCCGCAGCGGTATACGCAGTATTTT
CDR3: CASSPQRYTQYF

J: TRBJ2-7
V: TRBV11-2
size: once
D: TRBD1
DNA: TGTGCCAGCAGCTCCCCGGGACAGGGGCCCGAGCAGTACTTC
CDR3: CASSSPGQGPEQYF

J: TRBJ2-3
V: TRBV9
size: once
D: .
DNA: TGTGCCAGCAGCGTCCAACCCGGGACAGGGGATCAACTAGCGGGCACCCCTAGCACAGATACGCAGTATTTT
CDR3: CASSVQPGTGDQLAGTPSTDTQYF

J: TRBJ2-2
V: TRBV27
size: .
D: TRBD2
DNA: TGTGCCAGCAGTTTACGGCGGGGAGGGCGCACCGGGGAGCTGTTTTTT
CDR3: CASSLRRGGRTGELFF

J: TRBJ1-4
V: TRBV7-2
size: .
D: .
DNA: TGTGCCAGCAGCTTATCGGGTACACTTGAAAAACTGTTTTTT
CDR3: CASSLSGTLEKLFF

J: TRBJ2-3
V: TRBV19
size: .
D: TRBD1
DNA: TGTGCCAGTAGGGGAGGGACAGGGGGGCCGACAGATACGCAGTATTTT
CDR3: CASRGGTGGPTDTQYF

J: TRBJ2-7
V: TRBV11-2
size: few
D: TRBD1
DNA: TGTGCCAGCAGCTTAAAAGGACAGGGCCCCTACGAGCAGTACTTC
CDR3: CASSLKGQGPYEQYF

J: TRBJ2-7
V: TRBV6-1
size: few
D: TRBD1
DNA: TGTGCCAGCAGCTTCGGACAGGGTCCCTACGAGCAGTACTTC
CDR3: CASSFGQGPYEQYF

J: TRBJ2-7
V: TRBV4-3
size: .
D: TRBD1
DNA: TGCGCCAGCAGCCAAGATTGGACAGGTTCCTACGAGCAGTACTTC
CDR3: CASSQDWTGSYEQYF

J: TRBJ2-2
V: TRBV19
size: few
D: TRBD2
DNA: TGTGCCAGTACCTTAAGCGGGGCCGAATTCACCGGGGAGCTGTTTTTT
CDR3: CASTLSGAEFTGELFF

J: TRBJ2-1
V: TRBV4-1
size: .
D: TRBD1
DNA: TGCGCCAGCAGCCAAGATCAGGGGACAGGGGGCTCTGAGCAGTTCTTC
CDR3: CASSQDQGTGGSEQFF

J: TRBJ2-5
V: TRBV7-9
size: once
D: TRBD2
DNA: TGTGCCAGCAGCATGACTAGCGGGAGAGGGGAGACCCAGTACTTC
CDR3: CASSMTSGRGETQYF

J: TRBJ2-7
V: TRBV2
size: .
D: .
DNA: TGTGCCAGCAGTGAAGTTCGGACACGGGCCGAGCAGTACTTC
CDR3: CASSEVRTRAEQYF

J: TRBJ2-1
V: TRBV2
size: .
D: TRBD2
DNA: TGTGCCAGCAAAGGCGGGAGCTCCTACAATGAGCAGTTCTTC
CDR3: CASKGGSSYNEQFF

J: TRBJ2-7
V: TRBV30
size: .
D: .
DNA: TGTGCCTGGAGAGACACCTTCTACGAGCAGTACTTC
CDR3: CAWRDTFYEQYF

J: TRBJ2-2
V: TRBV19
size: .
D: .
DNA: TGTGCCAGTAGTAAGAGGAACACCGGGGAGCTGTTTTTT
CDR3: CASSKRNTGELFF

J: TRBJ1-2
V: TRBV6-1
size: few
D: .
DNA: TGTGCCAGCAGTGAAGGGCAGGGAAGATATGGCTACACCTTC
CDR3: CASSEGQGRYGYTF

J: TRBJ2-7
V: TRBV28
size: .
D: TRBD2
DNA: TGTGCCAGCAGGGAGACTAGCGGGATTCCCCAGTACTTC
CDR3: CASRETSGIPQYF

J: TRBJ2-5
V: TRBV5-6
size: .
D: .
DNA: .
CDR3: CASSWGQGIASRRGYF

J: TRBJ1-2
V: TRBV9
size: .
D: .
DNA: TGTGCCAGCAGCGTAGATCCCCGGGCGTTTGGACAGTCCTTTGCTTACTATGGCTACACCTTC
CDR3: CASSVDPRAFGQSFAYYGYTF

J: TRBJ2-7
V: TRBV4-3
size: .
D: .
DNA: TGCGCCAGCAGCCAAGATAAACGGTACTACGAGCAGTACTTC
CDR3: CASSQDKRYYEQYF

J: TRBJ2-1
V: TRBV4-3
size: .
D: TRBD2
DNA: TGCGCCAGCAGCCAATCCGGGACTAGCGGGAGAAATGAGCAGTTCTTC
CDR3: CASSQSGTSGRNEQFF

J: TRBJ2-7
V: TRBV7-2
size: .
D: TRBD2
DNA: TGTGCCAGCAGCTTCGCGGGAGCGGACGAGCAGTACTTC
CDR3: CASSFAGADEQYF

J: TRBJ2-7
V: TRBV21-1
size: .
D: .
DNA: TGTGCCAGCAGCAGTAGACTAGCGCGGCGGGTCTACGAGCAGTACTTC
CDR3: CASSSRLARRVYEQYF